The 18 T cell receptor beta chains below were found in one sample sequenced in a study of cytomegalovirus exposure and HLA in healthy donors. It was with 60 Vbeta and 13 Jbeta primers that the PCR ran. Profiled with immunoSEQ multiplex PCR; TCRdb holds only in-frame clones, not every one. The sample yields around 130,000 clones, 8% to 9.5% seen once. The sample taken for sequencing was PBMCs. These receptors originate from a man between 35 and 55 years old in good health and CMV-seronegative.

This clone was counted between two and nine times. The CDR3 DNA sequence: TGTGCCAGCAGTGATTGGGACAGGAGGAACACCGGGGAGCTGTTTTTT. Amino acid sequence: CASSDWDRRNTGELFF. The rearrangement joins TRBV2 to TRBJ2-2; 8 bases fit TRBD1. This CDR3 has 16 amino acids. With 3 bases clipped from V and 1 base from J, the junction kept 4 bases outside the gene matches. The germline V gene has CDR1 SNHLY and CDR2 FYNNEI.

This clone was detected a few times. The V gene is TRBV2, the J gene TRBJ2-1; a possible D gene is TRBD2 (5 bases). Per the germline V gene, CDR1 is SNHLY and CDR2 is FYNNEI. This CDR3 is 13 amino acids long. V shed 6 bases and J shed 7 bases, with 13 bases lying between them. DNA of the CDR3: TGTGCCAGCAGAGTGTCGGGGAATAATGAGCAGTTCTTC. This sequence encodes CASRVSGNNEQFF.

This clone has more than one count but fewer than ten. For the CDR3, the DNA is TGCGCCAGCAGCCAGGGCTCCAATCAGCCCCAGCATTTT. This sequence encodes CASSQGSNQPQHF. J is TRBJ1-5 and V is TRBV4-1; D unresolved. This CDR3 spans 13 amino acids. Trimming took 3 bases from V and 3 from J, leaving 6 bases between them. The germline CDR1 and CDR2 sequences are MGHRA and YSYEKL.

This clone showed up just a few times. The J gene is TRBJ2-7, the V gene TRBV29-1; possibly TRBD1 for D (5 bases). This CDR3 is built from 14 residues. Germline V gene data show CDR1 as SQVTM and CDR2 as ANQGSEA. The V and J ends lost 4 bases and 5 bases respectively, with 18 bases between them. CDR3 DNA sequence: TGCAGCGTTGTGGGGCCAGGGCAACCGGACGAGCAGTACTTC. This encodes CSVVGPGQPDEQYF.

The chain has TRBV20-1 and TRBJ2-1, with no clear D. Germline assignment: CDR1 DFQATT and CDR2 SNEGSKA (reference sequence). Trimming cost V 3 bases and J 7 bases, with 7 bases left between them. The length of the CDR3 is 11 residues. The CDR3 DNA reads TGCAGTGCTAGGCCCCGGAATGAGCAGTTCTTC. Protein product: CSARPRNEQFF.

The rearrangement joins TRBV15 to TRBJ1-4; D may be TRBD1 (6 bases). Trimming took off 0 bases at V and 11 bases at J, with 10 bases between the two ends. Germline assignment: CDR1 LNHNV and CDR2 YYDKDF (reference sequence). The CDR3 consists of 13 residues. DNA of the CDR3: TGTGCCACCAGCAGAGAGTTTAGGGGGAAACTGTTTTTT. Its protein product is CATSREFRGKLFF.

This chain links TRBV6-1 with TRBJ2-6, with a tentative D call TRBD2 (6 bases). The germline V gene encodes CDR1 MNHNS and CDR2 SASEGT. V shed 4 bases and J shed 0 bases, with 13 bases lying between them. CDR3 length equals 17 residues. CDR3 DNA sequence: TGTGCCAGCAGTGGGGGGGAGAGTTTCTCTGGGGCCAACGTCCTGACTTTC. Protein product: CASSGGESFSGANVLTF.

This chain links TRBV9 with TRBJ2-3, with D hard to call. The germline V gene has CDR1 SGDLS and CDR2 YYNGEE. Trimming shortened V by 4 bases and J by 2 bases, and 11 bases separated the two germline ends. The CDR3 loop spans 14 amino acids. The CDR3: CASSSRLFTDTQYF. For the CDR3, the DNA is TGTGCCAGCAGCTCGCGACTGTTCACAGATACGCAGTATTTT.

The CDR3 sequence: CASSYTSNQPQHF. The DNA for the CDR3 is TGTGCCAGCAGTTACACTTCCAATCAGCCCCAGCATTTT. The chain is built from TRBV6-5 and TRBJ1-5; D unclear. The CDR3 runs 13 residues. Trimming shortened V by 2 bases and J by 3 bases, and 5 bases separated the two germline ends. Germline V gene lookup returns CDR1 MNHEY and CDR2 SVGAGI.

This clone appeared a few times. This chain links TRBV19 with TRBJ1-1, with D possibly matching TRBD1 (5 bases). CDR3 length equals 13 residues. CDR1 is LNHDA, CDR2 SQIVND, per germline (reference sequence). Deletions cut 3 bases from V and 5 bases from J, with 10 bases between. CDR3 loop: CASSITGRTEAFF. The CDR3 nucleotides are TGTGCCAGTAGTATTACAGGCAGGACTGAAGCTTTCTTT. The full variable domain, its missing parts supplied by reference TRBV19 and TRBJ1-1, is DGGITQSPKYLFRKEGQNVTLSCEQNLNHDAMYWYRQDPGQGLRLIYYSQIVNDFQKGDIAEGYSVSREKKESFPLTVTSAQKNPTAFYLCASSITGRTEAFFGQGTRLTVV.

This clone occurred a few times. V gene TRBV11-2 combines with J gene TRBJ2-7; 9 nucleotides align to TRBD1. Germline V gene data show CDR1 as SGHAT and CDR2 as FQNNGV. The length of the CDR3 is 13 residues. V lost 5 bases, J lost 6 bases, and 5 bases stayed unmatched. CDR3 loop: CASSRDRVGEQYF. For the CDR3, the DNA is TGTGCCAGCAGCCGGGACAGGGTAGGCGAGCAGTACTTC.

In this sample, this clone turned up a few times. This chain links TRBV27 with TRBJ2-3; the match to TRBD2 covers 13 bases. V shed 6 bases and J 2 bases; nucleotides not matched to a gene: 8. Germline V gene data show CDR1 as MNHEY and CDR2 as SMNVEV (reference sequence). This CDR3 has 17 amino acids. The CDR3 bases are TGTGCCAGCAGCCTACGGGGACTAGCGGGGACCACAGATACGCAGTATTTT. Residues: CASSLRGLAGTTDTQYF.

Here the CDR3 reads CASATSGGALAQYF. The CDR3 DNA follows: TGTGCCAGCGCTACTAGCGGGGGGGCCTTAGCGCAGTATTTT. The chain combines TRBV2 with TRBJ2-3; 13 nucleotides line up with TRBD2. V lost 8 bases and J lost 10; bases outside the gene matches: 9. Per germline, CDR1 SNHLY and CDR2 FYNNEI. The CDR3 totals 14 residues.

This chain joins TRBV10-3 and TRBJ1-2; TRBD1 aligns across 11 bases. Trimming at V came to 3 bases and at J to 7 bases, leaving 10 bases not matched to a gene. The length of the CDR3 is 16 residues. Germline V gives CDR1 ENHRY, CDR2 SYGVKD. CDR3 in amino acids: CAISDRTGGVHSGYTF. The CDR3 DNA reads TGTGCCATCAGTGACCGGACAGGGGGCGTACACTCTGGCTACACCTTC.

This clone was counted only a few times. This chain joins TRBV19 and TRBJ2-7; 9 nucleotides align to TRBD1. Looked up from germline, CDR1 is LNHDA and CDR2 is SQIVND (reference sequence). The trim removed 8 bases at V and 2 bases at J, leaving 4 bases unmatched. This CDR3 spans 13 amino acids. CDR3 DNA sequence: TGTGCCAGTGGGGGACAGGGAACCTACGAGCAGTACTTC. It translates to CASGGQGTYEQYF.

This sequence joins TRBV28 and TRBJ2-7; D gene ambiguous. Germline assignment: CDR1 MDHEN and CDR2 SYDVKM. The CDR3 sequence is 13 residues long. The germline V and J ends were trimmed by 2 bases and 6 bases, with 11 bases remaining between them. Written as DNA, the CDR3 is TGTGCCAGCAGTTTAACCCCCCCAGGCGAGCAGTACTTC. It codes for CASSLTPPGEQYF.

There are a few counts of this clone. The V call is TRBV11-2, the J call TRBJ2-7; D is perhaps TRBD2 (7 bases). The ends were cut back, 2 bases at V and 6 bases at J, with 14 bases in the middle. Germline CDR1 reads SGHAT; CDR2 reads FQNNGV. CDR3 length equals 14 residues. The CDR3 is CASSLTGGAGEQYF. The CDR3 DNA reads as TGTGCCAGCAGCTTAACGGGGGGCGCTGGCGAGCAGTACTTC.

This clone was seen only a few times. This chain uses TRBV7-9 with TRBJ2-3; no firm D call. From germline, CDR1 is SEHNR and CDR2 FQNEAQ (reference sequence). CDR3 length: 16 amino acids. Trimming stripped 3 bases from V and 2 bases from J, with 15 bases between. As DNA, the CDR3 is TGTGCCAGCAGCTTGTCAGCAGTAATAGCCACAGATACGCAGTATTTT. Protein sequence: CASSLSAVIATDTQYF.